The 20 T cell receptor beta chains listed next were all sequenced from one sample in a study of blood T cell repertoires in COVID-19. The method was immunoSEQ multiplex PCR; TCRdb's version includes in-frame clones alone and lacks a portion of them. The data show hundreds of thousands of clones, around 87% seen once. The material sequenced was PBMCs or T cells enriched from blood (not recorded which). These receptors came from a woman between 18 and 29 years old with acute COVID-19.

This rearrangement joins TRBV29-1 to TRBJ2-1; D may be TRBD2 (5 bases). The CDR3 is 12 residues long. Trimming removed 2 bases at V and 5 bases at J, with 7 bases between. Per germline, CDR1 SQVTM and CDR2 ANQGSEA. In nucleotides, the CDR3 is TGCAGCGTTGAACTGACTAACAATGAGCAGTTCTTC. This codes for CSVELTNNEQFF.

This rearrangement joins TRBV18 to TRBJ1-2; no clear D gene. CDR1 and CDR2 from the germline V gene are KGHSH and LQKENI. The germline V and J ends were trimmed by 5 bases and 2 bases, with 15 bases remaining between them. This CDR3 has 15 residues. In DNA form, the CDR3 reads TGTGCCAGCTCAGCCGGGATTCACCAAAACTATGGCTACACCTTC. Its protein is CASSAGIHQNYGYTF.

DNA of the CDR3: TGTGCCAGCAGTGAAACCGGGACAGGGAATAATGAAAAACTGTTTTTT. As protein: CASSETGTGNNEKLFF. The chain is built from TRBV25-1 and TRBJ1-4; 9 bases match TRBD1. CDR1 is MGHDK and CDR2 is SYGVNS in the germline V gene. The CDR3 length is 16 residues. The V gene end was trimmed by 2 bases and the J gene end by 4 bases; junction bases not matched to a gene: 5. Drawing the rest from reference TRBV25-1 and TRBJ1-4, the complete variable domain is EADIYQTPRYLVIGTGKKITLECSQTMGHDKMYWYQQDPGMELHLIHYSYGVNSTEKGDLSSESTVSRIRTEHFPLTLESARPSHTSQYLCASSETGTGNNEKLFFGSGTQLSVL.

The V and J genes are TRBV7-6 and TRBJ2-1; TRBD2 matches at 7 bases. The CDR3 sequence is 18 residues long. V lost 2 bases and J lost 1; bases outside the gene matches: 11. CDR1 and CDR2 from the germline V gene are SGHVS and FNYEAQ. The CDR3 sequence: CASSLPTSIIESYNEQFF. The CDR3 nucleotides are TGTGCCAGCAGCTTACCGACTAGCATTATCGAGTCCTACAATGAGCAGTTCTTC.

The chain combines TRBV27 with TRBJ1-2; unclear D gene. The CDR3 has 16 amino acids. Germline V CDR1 and CDR2: MNHEY, SMNVEV (reference sequence). The V end lost 0 bases, the J end lost 4 bases, and 15 bases lay between the germline ends. CDR3 region: CASSLSPRTGFYGYTF. The CDR3 region has the DNA TGTGCCAGCAGTTTATCGCCTCGGACTGGCTTCTATGGCTACACCTTC.

The gene calls are TRBV27 and TRBJ2-7, with D possibly matching TRBD1 (6 bases). In germline, CDR1 is MNHEY, CDR2 SMNVEV (reference sequence). V gave up 3 bases and J gave up 0 bases, with 15 bases separating them. This CDR3 contains 16 residues. CDR3 loop: CASSFIRGRGSYEQYF. CDR3 DNA sequence: TGTGCCAGCAGTTTCATACGTGGCAGGGGCTCCTACGAGCAGTACTTC.

This clone was seen a single time. V gene TRBV6-1 combines with J gene TRBJ2-7; 9 bases agree with TRBD1. Trimming removed 4 bases from V and 6 bases from J; junction bases left unmatched: 16. Per germline, CDR1 MNHNS and CDR2 SASEGT. This CDR3 contains 17 residues. CDR3 protein: CASSVPGGGQGRVEQYF. CDR3 DNA: TGTGCCAGCAGTGTCCCCGGAGGGGGACAGGGTCGGGTCGAGCAGTACTTC.

V gene TRBV9 combines with J gene TRBJ2-7; D call uncertain. CDR1 is SGDLS and CDR2 is YYNGEE in the germline V gene. Trimming took 0 bases from V and 1 from J, leaving 11 bases between them. The CDR3 extends over 15 amino acids. The CDR3 loop is CASSVATAPSYEQYF. The CDR3 bases are TGTGCCAGCAGCGTAGCAACTGCACCATCCTACGAGCAGTACTTC.

This chain joins TRBV6-5 and TRBJ1-2; a weak D match, TRBD1 (6 bases). Germline V gene sequence: CDR1 MNHEY, CDR2 SVGAGI. Trimming removed 2 bases from V and 3 bases from J, with 10 bases in between. The CDR3 runs 14 residues. CDR3 sequence (DNA): TGTGCCAGCAGTTACAATGGACAGCACTATGGCTACACCTTC. It codes for CASSYNGQHYGYTF.

The rearrangement joins TRBV7-9 to TRBJ1-1; 7 bases are shared with TRBD1. The germline CDR1 and CDR2 sequences are SEHNR and FQNEAQ (reference sequence). The CDR3 totals 15 residues. The V gene end was trimmed by 0 bases and the J gene end by 2 bases; junction bases not matched to a gene: 3. CDR3 region: CASSLASGGNTEAFF. The DNA for the CDR3 is TGTGCCAGCAGCTTAGCGTCAGGGGGAAACACTGAAGCTTTCTTT.

The V gene is TRBV11-2, the J gene TRBJ2-7, with 7 bases lining up with TRBD1. Trimming took 3 bases from V and 3 from J; bases not matched to a gene: 11. The CDR3 consists of 16 residues. Per the germline V gene, CDR1 is SGHAT and CDR2 is FQNNGV. CDR3 amino acids: CASSFEISTGVYEQYF. CDR3 nucleotides: TGTGCCAGCAGCTTCGAAATTAGTACAGGGGTCTACGAGCAGTACTTC. Using reference TRBV11-2 and TRBJ2-7 for the parts outside the CDR3, the full variable domain is EAGVAQSPRYKIIEKRQSVAFWCNPISGHATLYWYQQILGQGPKLLIQFQNNGVVDDSQLPKDRFSAERLKGVDSTLKIQPAKLEDSAVYLCASSFEISTGVYEQYFGPGTRLTVT.

The rearrangement uses TRBV7-9 and TRBJ2-1; 9 bases line up with TRBD2. Germline values: CDR1 SEHNR, CDR2 FQNEAQ (reference sequence). CDR3 length: 17 amino acids. The J segment lost 7 bases and the V segment lost 5 bases, leaving 15 bases of the junction unmatched. The CDR3 loop reads CASSPSGSSGRLNEQFF. The CDR3 coding sequence is TGTGCCAGCAGCCCCTCTGGGAGCAGCGGGAGGCTAAATGAGCAGTTCTTC.

J is TRBJ1-4 and V is TRBV2; possible D gene TRBD1, 6 bases. CDR1 and CDR2 (germline): SNHLY, FYNNEI. The CDR3 covers 15 residues. V was cut by 2 bases and J by 1 base, with 8 bases left in between. CDR3 bases: TGTGCCAGCAGTGAACAGGGGATAACTAATGAAAAACTGTTTTTT. Its translation: CASSEQGITNEKLFF.

The chain employs TRBV28 and TRBJ1-2, with no clear D. V was trimmed by 10 bases and J by 2 bases, leaving 14 bases between them. In germline, CDR1 is MDHEN, CDR2 SYDVKM. The CDR3 is made up of 13 amino acids. The CDR3: CATVEGYNYGYTF. The CDR3 DNA sequence: TGTGCCACGGTTGAGGGCTACAACTATGGCTACACCTTC.

The chain is built from TRBV27 and TRBJ1-3, with D uncertain. Germline loops: CDR1 MNHEY, CDR2 SMNVEV (reference sequence). The CDR3 runs to 15 residues. With 2 bases removed from V and 0 bases from J, the gap between germline ends came to 8 bases. In DNA form, the CDR3 reads TGTGCCAGCAGTTTACGAGGGAGCTCTGGAAACACCATATATTTT. This gives the protein CASSLRGSSGNTIYF.

This chain links TRBV12-3 or TRBV12-4 with TRBJ1-6; D is undetermined. V was clipped by 5 bases and J by 7 bases, with 9 bases between them. This CDR3 has 13 residues. The CDR3 bases are TGTGCCAGCAGTATGAACAGAAATTCACCCCTCCACTTT. Translating it yields CASSMNRNSPLHF.

The gene calls are TRBV28 and TRBJ1-5, with 7 bases matching TRBD1. In germline, CDR1 is MDHEN, CDR2 SYDVKM. The CDR3 is 15 amino acids. With 2 bases clipped from V and 3 bases from J, the junction kept 4 bases outside the gene matches. CDR3 nucleotide sequence: TGTGCCAGCAGTTTAATTCAGGGGGACAATCAGCCCCAGCATTTT. It is translated as CASSLIQGDNQPQHF. The full variable domain, rest sourced from reference TRBV28 and TRBJ1-5, is DVKVTQSSRYLVKRTGEKVFLECVQDMDHENMFWYRQDPGLGLRLIYFSYDVKMKEKGDIPEGYSVSREKKERFSLILESASTNQTSMYLCASSLIQGDNQPQHFGDGTRLSIL.

This clone was seen just once. This sequence joins TRBV5-1 and TRBJ2-3, with D possibly being TRBD1 (5 bases). The CDR3 consists of 15 residues. V shed 3 bases and J shed 3 bases, with 14 bases lying between them. Germline V lookup: CDR1 SGHRS, CDR2 YFSETQ. The CDR3 DNA reads as TGCGCCAGCAGCTCCAGGGCGGCCGGGACAGATACGCAGTATTTT. This translates into CASSSRAAGTDTQYF.

The chain employs TRBV2 and TRBJ1-4, with TRBD1 matching over 7 bases. The CDR3 is 14 residues long. The germline V gene has CDR1 SNHLY and CDR2 FYNNEI. V shed 4 bases and J 4 bases; nucleotides not matched to a gene: 3. CDR3 region: CASSGGGLNEKLFF. The CDR3 nucleotides are TGTGCCAGCAGTGGAGGGGGCCTTAATGAAAAACTGTTTTTT.

This clone was found many times. The chain uses TRBV6-5 and TRBJ2-1; D unclear. CDR3 length: 14 residues. The V end was cut by 3 bases, the J end by 8 bases, with 14 bases between. Germline CDR1 and CDR2: MNHEY and SVGAGI. CDR3 amino acids: CASSYQDSADEQFF. In nucleotides, the CDR3 is TGTGCCAGCAGTTATCAGGATTCCGCAGATGAGCAGTTCTTC.